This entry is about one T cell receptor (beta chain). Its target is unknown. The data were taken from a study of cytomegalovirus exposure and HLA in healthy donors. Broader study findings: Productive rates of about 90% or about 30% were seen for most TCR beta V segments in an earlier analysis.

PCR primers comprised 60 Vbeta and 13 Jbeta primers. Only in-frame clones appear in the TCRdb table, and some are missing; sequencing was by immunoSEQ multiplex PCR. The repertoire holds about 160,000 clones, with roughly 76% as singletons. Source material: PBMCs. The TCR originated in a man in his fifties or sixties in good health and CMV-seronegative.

The CDR3 nucleotides read TGTGCCAGCTCACCACGCCCAGCGGGAGACAACACCGGGGAGCTGTTTTTT. Translation gives CASSPRPAGDNTGELFF. This chain links TRBV18 with TRBJ2-2; 8 bases align to TRBD2. This CDR3 comprises 17 residues. With V trimmed by 1 base and J by 2 bases, 6 bases remained unmatched. The germline gives CDR1 KGHSH, CDR2 LQKENI.